This passage covers 7 T cell receptor beta chains from one sample sequenced in a study of T cell responses to AZD1222 COVID-19 vaccine. Profiled with immunoSEQ multiplex PCR; TCRdb holds only in-frame clones, not every one. The sample consists of about 150,000 clones, about 88% of them appearing once. The sequences come from peripheral blood, collected on day 0 of AZD1222 vaccination. These receptors originate from an adult in good health.

This clone showed up just once. In DNA form, the CDR3 reads TGTGCTAGTGGTTTGGTACTCGGGGCGGATACGGGGCAGCCCCAGCATTTT. It yields the protein CASGLVLGADTGQPQHF. The J gene is TRBJ1-5, the V gene TRBV12-5, with D possibly being TRBD1 (5 bases). CDR3 length: 17 residues. Trimming cost V 0 bases and J 7 bases, with 19 bases left between them. CDR1 and CDR2 (germline): LGHNT, FRNRAP.

This clone was recorded once. This CDR3 reads CASSESSDTQYF. The CDR3 bases are TGTGCCAGCAGCGAAAGCTCAGATACGCAGTATTTT. The rearrangement links TRBV6-2 or TRBV6-3 to TRBJ2-3; D remains ambiguous. The V gene's germline CDR1 is MNHEY and CDR2 SVGEGT. The CDR3 contains 12 residues. V was shortened by 6 bases and J by 4 bases, with 8 bases between the two germline ends.

J is TRBJ1-2 and V is TRBV5-6; D not resolved. The CDR3 length is 12 residues. The V end was cut by 0 bases, the J end by 8 bases, with 8 bases between. The germline CDR1 and CDR2 sequences are SGHDT and YYEEEE. The CDR3 sequence is CASSLGLGGYTF. The CDR3 coding sequence is TGTGCCAGCAGCTTGGGTCTCGGGGGCTACACCTTC.

This rearrangement joins TRBV6-4 to TRBJ1-1; D gene ambiguous. From germline, CDR1 is MRHNA and CDR2 SNTAGT. V was clipped by 5 bases and J by 0 bases, with 7 bases between them. CDR3 size: 13 residues. CDR3 in amino acids: CASSQDLNTEAFF. DNA for the CDR3: TGTGCCAGCAGTCAAGACCTGAACACTGAAGCTTTCTTT.

This chain joins TRBV30 and TRBJ1-1; D uncertain. Looked up from germline, CDR1 is GTSNPN and CDR2 is SVGIG (reference sequence). The CDR3 totals 14 residues. V gave up 4 bases and J gave up 4 bases, with 16 bases separating them. The chain's CDR3 is CAWMREGASTEAFF. The CDR3 DNA reads as TGTGCCTGGATGAGGGAAGGAGCGAGCACTGAAGCTTTCTTT.

The rearrangement joins TRBV13 to TRBJ2-6; the D is unclear. Trimming took 4 bases from V and 0 from J, leaving 4 bases between them. The CDR3 is made up of 14 amino acids. From germline, CDR1 is PRHDT and CDR2 FYEKMQ (reference sequence). CDR3 nucleotides: TGTGCCAGCAGCTCCAACTCTGGGGCCAACGTCCTGACTTTC. Protein: CASSSNSGANVLTF.

The chain links TRBV29-1 to TRBJ1-1; 9 positions match TRBD1. In germline, CDR1 is SQVTM, CDR2 ANQGSEA. The length of the CDR3 is 14 residues. Trimming removed 4 bases from V and 11 bases from J; junction bases left unmatched: 14. The CDR3 nucleotides read TGCAGCGTTGTGCTGTCCCATGGACAGGGGATGGCTTTCTTT. Its translation is CSVVLSHGQGMAFF. The full variable domain, with the rest looked up from reference TRBV29-1 and TRBJ1-1, is SAVISQKPSRDICQRGTSLTIQCQVDSQVTMMFWYRQQPGQSLTLIATANQGSEATYESGFVIDKFPISRPNLTFSTLTVSNMSPEDSSIYLCSVVLSHGQGMAFFGQGTRLTVV.